The rows below give T cell receptor beta chains drawn from one sample of a study of blood T cell repertoires in COVID-19. Assay: immunoSEQ multiplex PCR; the TCRdb copy retains only in-frame clones and omits some. This sample has about 170,000 clones, with about 85% found just once. The source material was peripheral blood. These receptor sequences come from an elderly woman in a cohort sampled during active or convalescent COVID-19. Each CDR3 is given with its conserved first and last residue. D genes are given only for firm matches.

j_call d_call v_call cdr3_aa cdr3_nt
TRBJ1-2 - TRBV29-1 CSAGEDYGYTF TGCAGCGCAGGGGAGGACTATGGCTACACCTTC
TRBJ2-1 - TRBV27 CASSTQKRLSLGNNEQFF TGTGCCAGCAGCACGCAAAAGAGACTATCCTTGGGTAACAATGAGCAGTTCTTC
TRBJ2-5 TRBD1 TRBV18 CASSPRDSKQETQYF TGTGCCAGCTCACCACGGGACAGCAAACAAGAGACCCAGTACTTC
TRBJ1-1 - TRBV14 CASSQELIRAEAFF TGTGCCAGCAGCCAAGAGCTAATCCGGGCTGAAGCTTTCTTT
TRBJ2-4 TRBD2 TRBV4-1 CASSLGRASGQAKNIQYF TGCGCCAGCAGCCTCGGGAGGGCCTCGGGCCAAGCCAAAAACATTCAGTACTTC
TRBJ1-1 - TRBV19 CASNNFGTSGEAFF TGTGCCAGTAATAACTTTGGGACAAGTGGTGAAGCTTTCTTT
TRBJ2-1 - TRBV30 CAWRGTGPLSYNEQFF TGTGCCTGGAGGGGTACGGGTCCTCTCTCCTACAATGAGCAGTTCTTC
TRBJ1-3 TRBD1 TRBV3-1/TRBV3-2 CASRAQGAGNTIYF TGTGCCAGCAGAGCACAGGGGGCTGGAAACACCATATATTTT
TRBJ1-5 TRBD1 TRBV7-8 CASSKDRGDQPQHF TGTGCCAGCAGCAAAGACAGGGGCGATCAGCCCCAGCATTTT
TRBJ1-6 TRBD1 TRBV3-1/TRBV3-2 CASSLGGGQGDVHF TGTGCCAGCAGCCTAGGAGGTGGACAGGGGGACGTCCACTTT